A selection of T cell receptor beta chains follows, all from one sample in a study of blood T cell repertoires in COVID-19. Sequenced by immunoSEQ multiplex PCR; TCRdb stores in-frame clones only, minus some. The sample includes about 400,000 clones, 88% of them seen just once. The source material was PBMCs or T cells enriched from blood (not recorded which). These receptors were collected from a woman between 35 and 50 years old with acute COVID-19. Both conserved end residues are part of each CDR3. The D gene is left open where the match is weak. Size is stated for part of the rows, as once, few or many counts, or as a class when the clone is expanded.

TRBJ2-7	TRBV5-5	TRBD1	NA	TGTGCCAGCAGCTTGTTTGTGACAGGGAAATACGAGCAGTACTTC	CASSLFVTGKYEQYF
TRBJ2-1	TRBV6-1	TRBD1	NA	TGTGCCAGCAGTGTGGGACAGGGTTTTCGCTCCTACAATGAGCAGTTCTTC	CASSVGQGFRSYNEQFF
TRBJ2-2	TRBV7-2	TRBD2	NA	TGTGCCAGCAGGGGGATAGCGGGGCACGGGGAGCTGTTTTTT	CASRGIAGHGELFF
TRBJ2-1	TRBV7-6	TRBD2	NA	TGTGCCAGCAGCTTGTTAAGCGGGGGGACTTACTACAATGAGCAGTTCTTC	CASSLLSGGTYYNEQFF
TRBJ1-5	TRBV19	NA	NA	TGTGCCAGTAGTATCAGGGTGGACCAGCCCCAGCATTTT	CASSIRVDQPQHF
TRBJ1-1	TRBV19	NA	NA	TGTGCCAGTAGTATAGGAGGGTTGGCTGAAGCTTTCTTT	CASSIGGLAEAFF
TRBJ1-3	TRBV25-1	NA	NA	TGTGCCAGCAGCATCGACGGGGTTAACGGAAACACCATATATTTT	CASSIDGVNGNTIYF
TRBJ1-5	TRBV10-3	TRBD1	NA	TGTGCCATCAGTGGGGGGACAGGGGGTCAGCCCCAGCATTTT	CAISGGTGGQPQHF
TRBJ1-6	TRBV3-1/TRBV3-2	NA	NA	TGTGCCAGCAGCCAAGGTATAACAGTCTATAATTCACCCCTCCACTTT	CASSQGITVYNSPLHF
TRBJ1-1	TRBV6-5	TRBD1	NA	TGTGCCAGCAGAGCCTCGGGACAGGATAAAGCTTTCTTT	CASRASGQDKAFF
TRBJ2-2	TRBV5-1	TRBD1	NA	TGCGCCAGCAGGTTACAGGGGAAGAACACCGGGGAGCTGTTTTTT	CASRLQGKNTGELFF
TRBJ1-2	TRBV6-5	TRBD1	NA	TGTGCCAGCAGGAGGGACAGAGGGGGCTACACCTTC	CASRRDRGGYTF
TRBJ1-1	TRBV19	NA	once	TGTGCCAGTATTCCCCCACCCCCCCCGGTGGAAGCTTTCTTT	CASIPPPPPVEAFF
TRBJ2-2	TRBV6-5	NA	NA	TGTGCCAGCAGACACGACAGGTTAAACACCGGGGAGCTGTTTTTT	CASRHDRLNTGELFF
TRBJ2-7	TRBV23-1	TRBD1	few	TGCGCCAGCACCCCACCCGGGACAGGGGAAATCTACGAGCAGTACTTC	CASTPPGTGEIYEQYF
TRBJ2-5	TRBV5-5	TRBD2	once	TGTGCCAGCAGCTTGATCCCCCCGGGGGGGAATGGGGAGACCCAGTACTTC	CASSLIPPGGNGETQYF
TRBJ2-7	TRBV15	TRBD1	NA	TGTGCCACCAGCGTTACCGGGACAGGGGTTTACGAGCAGTACTTC	CATSVTGTGVYEQYF
TRBJ1-1	TRBV5-1	NA	NA	TGCGCCAGCAGCTTGGTCCGAACAGAGAACACTGAAGCTTTCTTT	CASSLVRTENTEAFF
TRBJ1-5	TRBV21-1	NA	NA	TGTGCCAGCAGCAAAGGGCAGGATAGCAATCAGCCCCAGCATTTT	CASSKGQDSNQPQHF
TRBJ2-7	TRBV5-1	TRBD1	NA	TGCGCCAGCAGCTTTGGGACAGGGGATGGGGAGCAGTACTTC	CASSFGTGDGEQYF
TRBJ2-3	TRBV5-6	TRBD2	NA	TGTGCCAGCAGCCCCGGACTAGCGGGGGCCCAACTGCAGTATTTT	CASSPGLAGAQLQYF
TRBJ1-2	TRBV5-1	TRBD1	NA	TGCGCCAGCAGCTCAACAGGGGACTATGGCTACACCTTC	CASSSTGDYGYTF
TRBJ1-2	TRBV5-6	TRBD1	NA	TGTGCCAGCAGCGCACCCACGGGACAGGGGGCGGGTTATGGCTACACCTTC	CASSAPTGQGAGYGYTF
TRBJ2-1	TRBV5-5	NA	NA	TGTGCCAGCAGCTTGGCCATGAGAACCACCTACAATGAGCAGTTCTTC	CASSLAMRTTYNEQFF
TRBJ1-1	TRBV4-2	NA	NA	TGTGCCAGCAAATCTGCGGGGATGAACACTGAAGCTTTCTTT	CASKSAGMNTEAFF
TRBJ1-1	TRBV7-9	NA	NA	TGTGCCAGCAGAAGGACAGATATGAACACTGAAGCTTTCTTT	CASRRTDMNTEAFF
TRBJ1-6	TRBV7-9	NA	NA	TGTGCCAGCAGCTTAGCTTTCGAGCATTCACCCCTCCACTTT	CASSLAFEHSPLHF
TRBJ1-3	TRBV6-5	TRBD1	NA	TGTGCCAGCAGCGACGGACAGGGGAGAGGAAACACCATATATTTT	CASSDGQGRGNTIYF
TRBJ1-5	TRBV19	TRBD1	NA	TGTGCCAGTAGTTTTCCGACAGGGGGCTTATTGGGCAATCAGCCCCAGCATTTT	CASSFPTGGLLGNQPQHF
TRBJ2-7	TRBV4-1	TRBD2	few	TGCGCCAGCAGCCGAGGATACGGAGCGGGAAGCTCCTACGAGCAGTACTTC	CASSRGYGAGSSYEQYF
TRBJ1-6	TRBV2	TRBD1	NA	TGTGCCAGCAGGTCCCGTATACAGCCGGGACAGGGGTTTGTTTCACCCCTCCACTTT	CASRSRIQPGQGFVSPLHF
TRBJ2-7	TRBV5-5	NA	NA	TGTGCCAGCAGGCACGGGACCTACGAGCAGTACTTC	CASRHGTYEQYF
TRBJ1-2	TRBV4-1	TRBD1	NA	TGCGCCAGCAGCCGGACAGGGGGCGGTGGCTACACCTTC	CASSRTGGGGYTF
TRBJ2-1	TRBV6-5	NA	NA	TGTGCCAGCAGTTACCACACAGGGATTGAGCAGTTCTTC	CASSYHTGIEQFF
TRBJ1-4	TRBV19	NA	NA	TGTGCCAGTAGTATGAGAGTTCCAACTAATGAAAAACTGTTTTTT	CASSMRVPTNEKLFF
TRBJ1-1	TRBV9	NA	NA	TGTGCCAGCAGCGTAGGGTCCGGGAACATAGCTTTCTTT	CASSVGSGNIAFF
TRBJ1-1	TRBV5-1	TRBD1	once	TGCGCCAGCAGCTTGGAGGGTTTGGGACAGGGGGCTGCTGAAGCTTTCTTT	CASSLEGLGQGAAEAFF
TRBJ1-2	TRBV18	TRBD1	NA	TGTGCCAGCTCTAACGACAGGGCGATTGAGGGCTACACCTTC	CASSNDRAIEGYTF
TRBJ1-1	TRBV6-5	NA	many	TGTGCCAGCAGTCCTAAATGGAACACTGAAGCTTTCTTT	CASSPKWNTEAFF
TRBJ1-2	TRBV6-2/TRBV6-3	TRBD1	NA	TGTGCCAGCAGCCGGGACAGGGGTGCCTATGGCTACACCTTC	CASSRDRGAYGYTF
TRBJ2-1	TRBV6-1	TRBD2	NA	TGTGCCAGCAGTGGGAGGACTAGCGGGGAATACAATGAGCAGTTCTTC	CASSGRTSGEYNEQFF
TRBJ1-4	TRBV9	TRBD1	NA	TGTGCCAGCAGCCCACAGGCGGGACAGGGAGGTGAAAAACTGTTTTTT	CASSPQAGQGGEKLFF
TRBJ1-5	TRBV19	TRBD1	NA	TGTGCCAGTAGTTACGACAGGGGAGTTAGGAGCAATCAGCCCCAGCATTTT	CASSYDRGVRSNQPQHF
TRBJ1-1	TRBV6-5	TRBD1	NA	TGTGCCAGCAGAATGGGACAGACCGGGAACACTGAAGCTTTCTTT	CASRMGQTGNTEAFF
TRBJ1-1	TRBV19	NA	NA	TGTGCCAGTAGTGAGTCCGAGGGCACTGAAGCTTTCTTT	CASSESEGTEAFF
TRBJ1-1	TRBV2	NA	NA	TGTGCCAGCAGTGAGCGTATGAACACTGAAGCTTTCTTT	CASSERMNTEAFF
TRBJ1-1	TRBV19	NA	few	TGTGCCAGTAGTAGACGCCGGGAGAACACTGAAGCTTTCTTT	CASSRRRENTEAFF
TRBJ1-2	TRBV9	NA	NA	TGTGCCAGCAGCGTCGGTTTAGGAGAGGGCTACACCTTC	CASSVGLGEGYTF
TRBJ1-2	TRBV25-1	NA	NA	TGTGCCAGCAGTGGAGGGCACAGCCCCCCGGACGGCTACACCTTC	CASSGGHSPPDGYTF
TRBJ1-2	TRBV27	TRBD1	NA	TGTGCCAGCAGTCCACGACAGGGGGCGGTCTATGGCTACACCTTC	CASSPRQGAVYGYTF
TRBJ2-5	TRBV20-1	TRBD2	NA	TGCAGTGCTAGTCGCTTTGTAGCGGGGGAGGAAGAGACCCAGTACTTC	CSASRFVAGEEETQYF
TRBJ2-2	TRBV3-1/TRBV3-2	NA	NA	TGTGCCAGCAGCCTATTGCAGGTTACCGGGGAGCTGTTTTTT	CASSLLQVTGELFF